These T cell receptor beta chains were read from a single sample in a study of T cell clonotyping in hematopoietic cell transplantation. Some clones are missing from TCRdb's copy, which holds only in-frame ones; the method was immunoSEQ multiplex PCR. The sample includes fewer than 50,000 clones, 90% to 95% of them seen just once. Sequenced sample: peripheral blood mononuclear cells. The receptors come from a woman between 45 and 65 years old in good health. Some clones in this sample may be carry-over from other donors' samples. Each CDR3 is given with its conserved first and last residue. D genes are given only for firm matches. For some rows the clone size is stated as once, few or many, or as a class when expanded; others skip it.

TRBJ2-3,.,TRBV7-2,.,CASSLAIGDTQYF,TGTGCCAGCAGCTTAGCCATCGGCGATACGCAGTATTTT
TRBJ2-7,TRBD1,TRBV7-9,.,CATRDRDYEQYF,TGTGCCACCCGGGACAGGGACTACGAGCAGTACTTC
TRBJ1-1,.,TRBV10-3,.,CAITGGENTEAFF,TGTGCCATCACTGGGGGGGAGAACACTGAAGCTTTCTTT
TRBJ1-3,.,TRBV30,.,CAWSAGFGNTIYF,TGTGCCTGGAGTGCAGGTTTTGGAAACACCATATATTTT
TRBJ1-2,.,TRBV4-1,.,CASSQVPLEFNYGYTF,TGCGCCAGCAGCCAAGTGCCCCTTGAGTTTAACTATGGCTACACCTTC
TRBJ1-5,.,TRBV19,.,CASSIAVRSDQPQHF,TGTGCCAGTAGTATAGCCGTTAGAAGCGATCAGCCCCAGCATTTT
TRBJ1-2,TRBD1,TRBV10-3,.,CATHRQGDGYTF,TGTGCCACTCACCGACAGGGAGATGGCTACACCTTC
TRBJ2-5,.,TRBV20-1,.,CSASPPETQYF,TGCAGTGCTAGTCCCCCAGAGACCCAGTACTTC
TRBJ1-6,TRBD1,TRBV5-6,.,CASSFYSGQLNSPLHF,TGTGCCAGCAGCTTTTACTCGGGACAGCTAAATTCACCCCTCCACTTT
TRBJ2-1,.,TRBV11-3,.,CASSFGTLGPNEQFF,TGTGCCAGCAGCTTCGGGACACTGGGGCCCAATGAGCAGTTCTTC
TRBJ1-5,.,TRBV7-2,.,CASSLERGNQPQHF,TGTGCCAGCAGCTTAGAAAGAGGGAATCAGCCCCAGCATTTT
TRBJ1-1,TRBD1,TRBV10-1,.,CATTGPYDTEAFF,TGCGCCACGACAGGGCCTTACGACACTGAAGCTTTCTTT
TRBJ2-1,.,TRBV5-8,.,CASSLGQIPYNEQFF,TGTGCCAGCAGCTTGGGGCAGATCCCCTACAATGAGCAGTTCTTC
TRBJ2-5,TRBD2,TRBV4-2,few,CASSPIGEGTQYF,TGTGCCAGCAGCCCTATAGGGGAGGGGACCCAGTACTTC
TRBJ2-2,.,TRBV7-9,.,CASSLNTGELFF,TGTGCCAGCAGCTTAAATACCGGGGAGCTGTTTTTT
TRBJ1-5,TRBD1,TRBV7-9,once,CASSSTGGAGQPQHF,TGTGCCAGCAGCTCCACAGGGGGCGCGGGTCAGCCCCAGCATTTT
TRBJ1-5,.,TRBV6-5,.,CASSYLGGNQPQHF,TGTGCCAGCAGTTACCTGGGGGGTAATCAGCCCCAGCATTTT
TRBJ1-5,.,TRBV27,.,CASSYQAGGPQHF,TGTGCCAGCAGTTATCAAGCTGGAGGGCCCCAGCATTTT
TRBJ2-7,.,TRBV29-1,.,CSVGTGTSYEQYF,TGCAGCGTGGGTACAGGGACCTCCTACGAGCAGTACTTC
TRBJ1-5,.,TRBV27,.,CASSWQPNQPQHF,TGTGCCAGCAGTTGGCAGCCCAATCAGCCCCAGCATTTT
TRBJ1-2,.,TRBV7-8,.,CASSTGDYGYTF,TGTGCCAGCAGCACTGGGGACTATGGCTACACCTTC
TRBJ2-7,.,TRBV7-2,.,CASSFQQGYYEQYF,TGTGCCAGCAGCTTCCAACAGGGTTACTACGAGCAGTACTTC
TRBJ1-6,.,TRBV4-2,.,CASSQDSDGASPLHF,TGTGCCAGCAGCCAAGATTCGGACGGCGCGTCACCCCTCCACTTT
TRBJ2-7,TRBD1,TRBV19,.,CASSIGGTGSYEQYF,TGTGCCAGTAGTATAGGCGGGACAGGGTCCTACGAGCAGTACTTC
TRBJ2-3,TRBD1,TRBV6-1,.,CASSEASQGETF,TGTGCCAGCAGTGAAGCTTCCCAGGGGGAGACCTTT
TRBJ1-5,.,TRBV15,.,CATSAGAERNQPQHF,TGTGCCACCAGCGCAGGGGCTGAGCGCAATCAGCCCCAGCATTTT
TRBJ1-2,TRBD1,TRBV10-1,.,CASETLGTGDGYTF,TGCGCCAGCGAGACTCTCGGGACAGGGGATGGCTACACCTTC
TRBJ1-2,TRBD1,TRBV7-2,.,CASSLKGQTYGYTF,TGTGCCAGCAGCTTAAAGGGACAGACCTATGGCTACACCTTC
TRBJ2-4,.,TRBV25-1,.,CASTMNGRGSVKNIQYF,TGTGCCAGCACTATGAATGGTAGGGGGTCGGTCAAAAACATTCAGTACTTC
TRBJ1-2,.,TRBV4-3,.,CASSQELRSGFLGYTF,TGCGCCAGCAGCCAAGAGCTGCGCAGCGGTTTCCTAGGCTACACCTTC
TRBJ1-1,.,TRBV12-5,.,CASVNNLEAFF,TGTGCTAGTGTAAACAACCTTGAAGCTTTCTTT
TRBJ2-7,TRBD1,TRBV27,.,CASGTGGLYEQYF,TGTGCCAGCGGGACAGGGGGCCTCTACGAGCAGTACTTC
TRBJ1-5,.,TRBV19,.,CASSIYGQTHSRGDYSNQPQHF,TGTGCCAGTAGTATATATGGGCAGACTCATAGCAGAGGAGATTATAGCAATCAGCCCCAGCATTTT
TRBJ2-2,.,TRBV7-9,once,CASSLGGRELFF,TGTGCCAGCAGCTTAGGTGGCCGGGAGCTGTTTTTT
TRBJ1-2,.,TRBV10-3,.,CAISGRNYGYTF,TGTGCCATCAGTGGAAGGAACTATGGCTACACCTTC
TRBJ1-1,TRBD1,TRBV29-1,.,CSVPDRGRGNTEAFF,TGCAGCGTTCCGGACAGGGGACGAGGGAACACTGAAGCTTTCTTT
TRBJ2-1,.,TRBV29-1,.,CSAPTRESYNEQFF,TGCAGCGCGCCGACTCGGGAGTCCTACAATGAGCAGTTCTTC
TRBJ1-1,TRBD1,TRBV28,few,CASSPGTGLGGLDTEAFF,TGTGCCAGCAGCCCTGGGACAGGCCTTGGGGGACTTGACACTGAAGCTTTCTTT
TRBJ2-7,TRBD1,TRBV19,.,CASSTLPGQGSYEQYF,TGTGCCAGTAGTACCCTCCCGGGACAGGGCTCCTACGAGCAGTACTTC
TRBJ1-1,.,TRBV5-1,.,CASSLDLRSQNTEAFF,TGCGCCAGCAGCTTGGACCTCAGGAGTCAGAACACTGAAGCTTTCTTT
TRBJ1-5,.,TRBV5-1,.,CASSLLGVSNQPQHF,TGCGCCAGCAGCTTGTTGGGTGTTAGCAATCAGCCCCAGCATTTT